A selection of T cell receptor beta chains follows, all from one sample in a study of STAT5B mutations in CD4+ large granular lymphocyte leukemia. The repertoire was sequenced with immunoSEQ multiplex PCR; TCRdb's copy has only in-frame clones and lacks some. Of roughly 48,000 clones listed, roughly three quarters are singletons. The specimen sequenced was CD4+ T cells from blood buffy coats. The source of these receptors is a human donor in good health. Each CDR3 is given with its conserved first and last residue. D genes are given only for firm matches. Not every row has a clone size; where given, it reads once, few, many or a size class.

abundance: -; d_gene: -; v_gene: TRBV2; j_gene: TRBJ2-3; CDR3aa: CASSVLQSGSQYF; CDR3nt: TGTGCCAGCAGTGTTCTCCAGTCAGGTTCGCAGTATTTT
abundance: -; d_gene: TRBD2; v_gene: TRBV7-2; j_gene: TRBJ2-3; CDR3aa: CASSDSRGGAGTDTQYF; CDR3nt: TGTGCCAGCTCCGATTCCCGGGGGGGGGCCGGCACAGATACGCAGTATTTT
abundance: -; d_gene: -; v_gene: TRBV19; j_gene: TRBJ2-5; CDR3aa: CASSTGGKTGETQYF; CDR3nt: TGTGCCAGTAGTACGGGGGGCAAAACGGGAGAGACCCAGTACTTC
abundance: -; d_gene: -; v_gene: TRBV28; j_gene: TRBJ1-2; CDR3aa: CASSLDPRGEGYGYTF; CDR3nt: TGTGCCAGCAGTTTGGATCCCCGTGGGGAGGGCTATGGCTACACCTTC
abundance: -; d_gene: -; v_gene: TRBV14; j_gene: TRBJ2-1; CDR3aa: CASSQPRRGRFF; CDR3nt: TGTGCCAGCAGCCAGCCTCGGCGGGGACGGTTCTTC
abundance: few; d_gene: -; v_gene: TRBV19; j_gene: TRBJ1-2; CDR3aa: CASSIGYGYTF; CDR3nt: TGTGCCAGTAGTATTGGGTATGGCTACACCTTC
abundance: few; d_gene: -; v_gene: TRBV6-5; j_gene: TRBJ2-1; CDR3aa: CASSPIAVSYNEQFF; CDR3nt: TGTGCCAGCAGTCCAATAGCGGTCTCCTACAATGAGCAGTTCTTC
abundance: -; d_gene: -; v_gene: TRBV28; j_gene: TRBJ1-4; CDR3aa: CASRLGPLNEKLFF; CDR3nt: TGTGCCAGCAGGCTCGGTCCACTTAATGAAAAACTGTTTTTT
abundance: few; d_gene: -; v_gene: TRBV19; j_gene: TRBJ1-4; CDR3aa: CASSQVRTGKLFF; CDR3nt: TGTGCCAGTAGTCAAGTCAGGACGGGAAAACTGTTTTTT
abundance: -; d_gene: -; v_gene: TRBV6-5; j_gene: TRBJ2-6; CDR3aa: CASSSGVSGANVLTF; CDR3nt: TGTGCCAGCAGTTCTGGGGTCTCTGGGGCCAACGTCCTGACTTTC
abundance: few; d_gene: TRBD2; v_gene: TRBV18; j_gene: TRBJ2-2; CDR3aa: CASSGTSDTGELFF; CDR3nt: TGTGCCAGCTCAGGGACTAGCGACACCGGGGAGCTGTTTTTT
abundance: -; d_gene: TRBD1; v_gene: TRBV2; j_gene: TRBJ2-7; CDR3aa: CASRVDRDYEQYF; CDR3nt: TGTGCCAGCAGAGTGGACAGGGACTACGAGCAGTACTTC
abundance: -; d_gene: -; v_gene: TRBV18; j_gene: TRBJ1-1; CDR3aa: CASSSRENTEAFF; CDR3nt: TGTGCCAGCTCCTCCAGGGAGAACACTGAAGCTTTCTTT
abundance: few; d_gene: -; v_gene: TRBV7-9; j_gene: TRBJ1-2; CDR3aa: CASSLAQGRSYGYTF; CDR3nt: TGTGCCAGCAGCTTAGCGCAGGGGCGTAGCTATGGCTACACCTTC
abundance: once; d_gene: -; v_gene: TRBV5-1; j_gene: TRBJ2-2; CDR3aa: CASSPSLGPGELFF; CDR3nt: TGCGCCAGCAGCCCATCCCTAGGCCCCGGGGAGCTGTTTTTT
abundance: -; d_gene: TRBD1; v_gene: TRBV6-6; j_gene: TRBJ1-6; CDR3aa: CASSYTGGNSPLHF; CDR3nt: TGTGCCAGCAGTTACACAGGGGGTAATTCACCCCTCCACTTT
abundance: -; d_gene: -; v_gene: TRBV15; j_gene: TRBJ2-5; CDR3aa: CATSRDVGQETQYF; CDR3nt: TGTGCCACCAGCAGAGATGTGGGCCAAGAGACCCAGTACTTC
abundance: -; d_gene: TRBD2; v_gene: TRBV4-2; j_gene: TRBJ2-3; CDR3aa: CASSQDPSGVDTQYF; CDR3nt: TGTGCCAGCAGCCAAGATCCTAGCGGGGTAGATACGCAGTATTTT
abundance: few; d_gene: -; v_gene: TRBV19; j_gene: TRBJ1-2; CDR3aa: CASSSWDGANYGYTF; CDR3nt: TGTGCCAGTAGTTCTTGGGACGGAGCTAACTATGGCTACACCTTC
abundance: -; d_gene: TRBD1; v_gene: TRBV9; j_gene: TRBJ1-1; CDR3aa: CASSFFDRDGSEAFF; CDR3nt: TGTGCCAGCAGCTTTTTCGACAGGGACGGCTCTGAAGCTTTCTTT
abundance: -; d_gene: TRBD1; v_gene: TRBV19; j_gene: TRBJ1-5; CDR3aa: CASSILQGSYQPQHF; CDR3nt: TGTGCCAGTAGTATACTACAGGGGAGTTACCAGCCCCAGCATTTT
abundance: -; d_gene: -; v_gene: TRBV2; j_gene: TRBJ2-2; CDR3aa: CASGKNTGELFF; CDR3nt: TGTGCCAGCGGGAAGAACACCGGGGAGCTGTTTTTT
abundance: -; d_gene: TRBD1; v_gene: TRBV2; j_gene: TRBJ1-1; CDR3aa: CASGSQGVENTEAFF; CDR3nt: TGTGCCAGCGGGAGCCAGGGGGTCGAGAACACTGAAGCTTTCTTT
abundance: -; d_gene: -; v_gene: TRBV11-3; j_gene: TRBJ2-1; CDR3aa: CASSRDWNNEQFF; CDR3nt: TGTGCCAGCAGCCGGGACTGGAACAATGAGCAGTTCTTC
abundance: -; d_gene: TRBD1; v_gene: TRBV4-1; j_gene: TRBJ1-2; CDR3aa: CASSHEGQIYGYTF; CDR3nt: TGCGCCAGCAGCCACGAGGGACAGATCTATGGCTACACCTTC
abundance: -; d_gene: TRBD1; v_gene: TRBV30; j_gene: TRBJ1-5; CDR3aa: CAWSVQGGQPQHF; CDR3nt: TGTGCCTGGAGTGTACAGGGGGGACAGCCCCAGCATTTT
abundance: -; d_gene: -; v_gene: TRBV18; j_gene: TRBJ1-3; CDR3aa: CASSTRQAGVSGNTIYF; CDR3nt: TGTGCCAGCTCAACACGACAGGCGGGCGTCTCTGGAAACACCATATATTTT
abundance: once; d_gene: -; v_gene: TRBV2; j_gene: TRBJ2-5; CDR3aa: CASSQGGNSPSETQYF; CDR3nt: TGTGCCAGCAGTCAAGGGGGGAACTCCCCGTCGGAGACCCAGTACTTC
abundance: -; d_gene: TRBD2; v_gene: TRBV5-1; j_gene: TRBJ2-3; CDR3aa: CASSWQRGTDTQYF; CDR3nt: TGCGCCAGCAGCTGGCAGCGGGGGACAGATACGCAGTATTTT
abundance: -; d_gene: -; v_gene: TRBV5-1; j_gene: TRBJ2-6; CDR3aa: CASSLQNLGSGANVLTF; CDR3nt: TGCGCCAGCAGCTTGCAGAATTTGGGTTCAGGGGCCAACGTCCTGACTTTC
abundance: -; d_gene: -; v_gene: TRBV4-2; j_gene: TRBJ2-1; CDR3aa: CASSRDQGGAYNEQFF; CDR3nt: TGTGCCAGCAGCCGAGACCAAGGGGGGGCGTACAATGAGCAGTTCTTC
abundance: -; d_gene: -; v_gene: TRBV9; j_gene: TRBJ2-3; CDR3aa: CASSARDSIITDTQYF; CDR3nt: TGTGCCAGCAGCGCCCGGGACTCTATAATAACAGATACGCAGTATTTT
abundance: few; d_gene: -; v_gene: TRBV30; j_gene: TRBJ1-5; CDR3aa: CAWQTGDNQPQHF; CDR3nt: TGTGCCTGGCAGACAGGAGACAATCAGCCCCAGCATTTT
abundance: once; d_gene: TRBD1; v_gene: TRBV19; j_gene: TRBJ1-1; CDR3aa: CASDSAGTGNTEAFF; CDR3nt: TGTGCCAGTGATAGTGCGGGGACAGGGAACACTGAAGCTTTCTTT
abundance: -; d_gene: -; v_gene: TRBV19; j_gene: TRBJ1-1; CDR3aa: CASTGNFQSTEAFF; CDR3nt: TGTGCCAGTACGGGTAATTTTCAGAGCACTGAAGCTTTCTTT
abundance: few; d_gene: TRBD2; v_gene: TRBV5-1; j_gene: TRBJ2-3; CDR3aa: CASSATSGGEDTQYF; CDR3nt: TGCGCCAGCAGCGCTACTAGCGGGGGGGAGGATACGCAGTATTTT
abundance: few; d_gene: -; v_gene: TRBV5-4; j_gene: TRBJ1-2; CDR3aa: CASSQPLGGHPNYGYTF; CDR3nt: TGTGCCAGCAGCCAACCGCTGGGGGGACACCCTAACTATGGCTACACCTTC
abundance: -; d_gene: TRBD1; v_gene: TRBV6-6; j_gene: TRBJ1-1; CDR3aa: CASSLDRADTEAFF; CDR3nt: TGTGCCAGCAGTTTGGACAGGGCGGACACTGAAGCTTTCTTT
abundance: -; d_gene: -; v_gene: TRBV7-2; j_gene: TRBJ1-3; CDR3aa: CASSSGGSGNTIYF; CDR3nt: TGTGCCAGCAGCTCGGGGGGCTCTGGAAACACCATATATTTT
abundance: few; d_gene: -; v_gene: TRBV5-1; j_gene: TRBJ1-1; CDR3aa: CASSLTGSEAFF; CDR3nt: TGCGCCAGCAGCTTAACAGGGTCTGAAGCTTTCTTT
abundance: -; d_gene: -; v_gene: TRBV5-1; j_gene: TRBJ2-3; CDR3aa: CASSPGGSTDTQYF; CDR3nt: TGCGCCAGCAGCCCGGGCGGGAGCACAGATACGCAGTATTTT
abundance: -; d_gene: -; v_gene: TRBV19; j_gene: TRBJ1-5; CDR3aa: CASTAIGGNQPQHF; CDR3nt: TGTGCCAGTACTGCTATAGGGGGCAATCAGCCCCAGCATTTT
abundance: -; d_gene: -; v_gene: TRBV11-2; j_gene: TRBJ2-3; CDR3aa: CASSLDRTNTQYF; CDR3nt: TGTGCCAGCAGCTTAGATCGGACCAATACGCAGTATTTT
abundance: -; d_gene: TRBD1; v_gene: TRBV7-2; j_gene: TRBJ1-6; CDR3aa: CASSFSGTGGSPLHF; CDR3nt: TGTGCCAGCAGCTTTTCCGGGACAGGTGGTTCACCCCTCCACTTT
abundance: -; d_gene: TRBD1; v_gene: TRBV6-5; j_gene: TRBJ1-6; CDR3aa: CASSRGQGPDSPLHF; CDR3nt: TGTGCCAGCAGCCGGGGACAGGGGCCTGATTCACCCCTCCACTTT
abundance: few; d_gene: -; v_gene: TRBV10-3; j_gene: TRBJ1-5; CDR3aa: CAISESMGVASNQPQHF; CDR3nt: TGTGCCATCAGTGAGTCGATGGGAGTTGCAAGCAATCAGCCCCAGCATTTT
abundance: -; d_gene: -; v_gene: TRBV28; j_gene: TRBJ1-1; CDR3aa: CASENWGDTEAFF; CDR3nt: TGTGCCAGCGAGAATTGGGGGGACACTGAAGCTTTCTTT
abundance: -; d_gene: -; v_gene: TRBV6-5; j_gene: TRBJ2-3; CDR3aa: CASSIGAPDTQYF; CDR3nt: TGTGCCAGCAGTATCGGGGCCCCAGATACGCAGTATTTT
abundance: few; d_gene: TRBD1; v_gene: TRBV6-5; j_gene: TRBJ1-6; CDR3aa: CASSSGGSPLHF; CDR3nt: TGTGCCAGCAGTTCAGGGGGGTCACCCCTCCACTTT
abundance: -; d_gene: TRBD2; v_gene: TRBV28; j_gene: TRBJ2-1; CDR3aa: CASSRLSGASYNEQFF; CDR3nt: TGTGCCAGCAGCAGGCTTAGCGGGGCCTCCTACAATGAGCAGTTCTTC
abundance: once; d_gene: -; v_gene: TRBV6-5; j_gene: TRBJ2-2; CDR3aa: CASSYEIRETGELFF; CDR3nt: TGTGCCAGCAGTTATGAGATTCGGGAAACCGGGGAGCTGTTTTTT
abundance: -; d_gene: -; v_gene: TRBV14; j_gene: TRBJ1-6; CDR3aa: CASSQEMNSGELHF; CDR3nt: TGTGCCAGCAGCCAAGAAATGAACAGTGGGGAACTCCACTTT
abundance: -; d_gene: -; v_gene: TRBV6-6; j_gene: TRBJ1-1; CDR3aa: CASRAGGNTEAFF; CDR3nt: TGTGCCAGCAGGGCCGGGGGGAACACTGAAGCTTTCTTT
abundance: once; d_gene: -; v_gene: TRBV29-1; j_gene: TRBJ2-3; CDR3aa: CSVDRRIGQKDTQYF; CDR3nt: TGCAGCGTGGACCGACGGATCGGGCAGAAAGATACGCAGTATTTT
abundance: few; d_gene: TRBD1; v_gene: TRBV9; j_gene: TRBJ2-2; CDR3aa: CASSVTGTGTKTGELFF; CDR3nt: TGTGCCAGCAGCGTAACCGGGACAGGGACGAAAACCGGGGAGCTGTTTTTT
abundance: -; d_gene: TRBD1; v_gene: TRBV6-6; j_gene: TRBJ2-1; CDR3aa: CASSYKDRVSNEQFF; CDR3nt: TGTGCCAGCAGTTACAAGGACAGGGTATCCAATGAGCAGTTCTTC
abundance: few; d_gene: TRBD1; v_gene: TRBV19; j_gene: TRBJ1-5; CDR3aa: CASSADRGPNQPQHF; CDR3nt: TGTGCCAGTAGTGCAGACAGGGGTCCCAATCAGCCCCAGCATTTT
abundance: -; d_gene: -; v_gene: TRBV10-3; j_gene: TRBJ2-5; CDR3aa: CAISFMGRGEETQYF; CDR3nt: TGTGCCATCAGCTTCATGGGCCGAGGGGAAGAGACCCAGTACTTC